The 15 T cell receptor beta chains below were found in one sample sequenced in a study of OX40 agonist ivuxolimab in advanced cancers. Only in-frame clones appear in the TCRdb table, and some are missing; sequencing was by immunoSEQ multiplex PCR. The sample lists just over 30,000 clones, around 87% occurring once. Sequences were derived from CD4+ or CD8+ T cells sorted from blood, sampled in a trial of the OX40 agonist ivuxolimab. All receptors come from an adult with an advanced solid tumor such as melanoma, head and neck, liver or kidney cancer.

The V call is TRBV13, the J call TRBJ2-1; D is perhaps TRBD2 (5 bases). The CDR3 has 13 amino acids. V lost 5 bases, J lost 5 bases, and 10 bases lay in between. The germline V gene has CDR1 PRHDT and CDR2 FYEKMQ (reference sequence). This chain's CDR3 is CASSPRADNEQFF. The CDR3 DNA follows: TGTGCCAGCAGCCCGCGGGCGGACAATGAGCAGTTCTTC.

The chain combines TRBV27 with TRBJ2-7; a weak D match, TRBD1 (6 bases). CDR3 length: 16 amino acids. Germline V gives CDR1 MNHEY, CDR2 SMNVEV (reference sequence). Trimming stripped 0 bases from V and 0 bases from J, with 12 bases between. The CDR3 reads CASSLSGDRYSYEQYF. The CDR3, as DNA: TGTGCCAGCAGTTTATCGGGAGACAGGTACTCCTACGAGCAGTACTTC.

This clone has just a few counts. This chain uses TRBV29-1 with TRBJ1-1; D is uncertain. CDR3 length: 12 amino acids. Germline CDR1 SQVTM, CDR2 ANQGSEA. The V end was cut by 7 bases, the J end by 1 base, with 10 bases between. The CDR3 protein is CSGSGTNTEAFF. The CDR3 DNA is TGCAGCGGTTCGGGAACGAACACTGAAGCTTTCTTT.

V usage is TRBV27 and J usage is TRBJ2-7, with TRBD2 as a possible D gene (6 bases). Trimming left V 2 bases short and J 4 bases short, with 12 bases between. The V gene's germline CDR1 is MNHEY and CDR2 SMNVEV (reference sequence). CDR3 length: 14 residues. CDR3 sequence reads: CASSLRETQYEQYF. Here the CDR3 DNA reads TGTGCCAGCAGTTTACGGGAGACTCAGTACGAGCAGTACTTC.

The table lists this clone with a few counts. The chain uses TRBV5-1 and TRBJ2-1; D perhaps matches TRBD2 (5 bases). The V and J ends lost 2 bases and 2 bases respectively, with 11 bases between them. The CDR3 length is 15 residues. Germline V gives CDR1 SGHRS, CDR2 YFSETQ. CDR3 coding DNA: TGCGCCAGCAGCTTAATGGAAGCGGCCTACAATGAGCAGTTCTTC. This codes for CASSLMEAAYNEQFF.

The V gene is TRBV5-6, the J gene TRBJ2-5; either TRBD1 or TRBD2 may supply D (5 bases each). The CDR3 contains 16 residues. V was cut by 2 bases and J by 4 bases, with 18 bases left in between. Germline V gene sequence: CDR1 SGHDT, CDR2 YYEEEE. CDR3 sequence: CASSLAGTHEGETQYF. In DNA, the CDR3 is TGTGCCAGCAGCTTAGCCGGGACCCACGAGGGAGAGACCCAGTACTTC.

Turning to this clone: Other nucleotide sequences in the sample specify the same CDR3. The V call is TRBV15, the J call TRBJ2-7; unclear D gene. The V end lost 0 bases, the J end lost 4 bases, and 7 bases lay between the germline ends. There are 13 residues in the CDR3. Germline V gene data show CDR1 as LNHNV and CDR2 as YYDKDF (reference sequence). CDR3 residues: CATSRDRSYEQYF. CDR3 nucleotides: TGTGCCACCAGCAGAGATCGGTCGTACGAGCAGTACTTC.

This clone has just one count. The chain employs TRBV2 and TRBJ2-5, with TRBD2 as a possible D gene (6 bases). The CDR3 length is 17 residues. The germline V gene has CDR1 SNHLY and CDR2 FYNNEI. The V and J ends lost 6 bases and 0 bases respectively, with 20 bases between them. CDR3 in DNA: TGTGCCAGCAGGCACGGGAGAGGCGGGCGGAACCAAGAGACCCAGTACTTC. Translating it yields CASRHGRGGRNQETQYF.

The V gene is TRBV7-9, the J gene TRBJ2-2; 8 bases match TRBD1. This CDR3 contains 16 residues. Germline trimming cut 5 bases from V and 0 bases from J; bases unmatched to any gene: 5. Germline V gene sequence: CDR1 SEHNR, CDR2 FQNEAQ (reference sequence). CDR3 in amino acids: CASSRGQGSNTGELFF. CDR3 DNA sequence: TGTGCCAGCAGCCGTGGACAGGGATCGAACACCGGGGAGCTGTTTTTT.

The chain joins TRBV11-3 to TRBJ2-1; TRBD2 matches at 13 bases. The trim removed 4 bases at V and 1 base at J, leaving 4 bases unmatched. There are 17 residues in the CDR3. Germline V lookup: CDR1 SGHNT, CDR2 YENEEA. The CDR3, as DNA: TGTGCCAGCAGCTCAGGACTAGCGGGAGAATCCTACAATGAGCAGTTCTTC. Its protein product is CASSSGLAGESYNEQFF.

The V and J genes are TRBV28 and TRBJ2-1, with D perhaps TRBD2 (7 bases). Germline values: CDR1 MDHEN, CDR2 SYDVKM. The CDR3 is 14 residues long. The V gene lost 10 bases and the J gene lost 9 bases, with 22 bases spanning the gap. CDR3 DNA: TGTGCCATCGAGGGGGGAGCGGGATTCGTTGAGCAGTTCTTC. Protein: CAIEGGAGFVEQFF. The whole variable domain, filled in from reference TRBV28 and TRBJ2-1, reads DVKVTQSSRYLVKRTGEKVFLECVQDMDHENMFWYRQDPGLGLRLIYFSYDVKMKEKGDIPEGYSVSREKKERFSLILESASTNQTSMYLCAIEGGAGFVEQFFGPGTRLTVL.

The chain recombines TRBV5-1 with TRBJ1-2; TRBD1 aligns across 8 bases. This CDR3 is built from 15 residues. Trimming took 4 bases from V and 0 from J; bases not matched to a gene: 5. Germline CDR1 reads SGHRS; CDR2 reads YFSETQ. Here the CDR3 DNA reads TGCGCCAGCAGCGTACAGGGGGTAGCTAACTATGGCTACACCTTC. Amino acid sequence: CASSVQGVANYGYTF.

This chain connects TRBV5-1 to TRBJ2-3; either TRBD1 or TRBD2 may supply D (5 bases each). CDR1 is SGHRS and CDR2 is YFSETQ in the germline V gene. The CDR3 loop spans 14 amino acids. V lost 4 bases, J lost 0 bases, and 9 bases lay in between. CDR3 in amino acids: CASSGRQSTDTQYF. CDR3 DNA sequence: TGCGCCAGCAGCGGGAGACAGAGCACAGATACGCAGTATTTT.

The chain has TRBV19 and TRBJ2-5; 7 bases match TRBD1. CDR3 length: 15 amino acids. Germline V gives CDR1 LNHDA, CDR2 SQIVND (reference sequence). The V and J ends lost 5 bases and 1 base, in that order; junction bases with no gene match: 7. Here the CDR3 reads CASSSRHRGQETQYF. The CDR3 region has the DNA TGTGCCAGTAGTTCTCGACACAGGGGCCAAGAGACCCAGTACTTC.

This clone appeared a few times. This chain uses TRBV6-1 with TRBJ2-6; 7 bases align to TRBD1. V was clipped by 7 bases and J by 2 bases; unmatched bases: 5. CDR3 size: 15 residues. Germline CDR1 MNHNS, CDR2 SASEGT. CDR3 bases: TGTGCCAGCACCGCGCAGGGGGCTGGGGCCAACGTCCTGACTTTC. Translation: CASTAQGAGANVLTF.